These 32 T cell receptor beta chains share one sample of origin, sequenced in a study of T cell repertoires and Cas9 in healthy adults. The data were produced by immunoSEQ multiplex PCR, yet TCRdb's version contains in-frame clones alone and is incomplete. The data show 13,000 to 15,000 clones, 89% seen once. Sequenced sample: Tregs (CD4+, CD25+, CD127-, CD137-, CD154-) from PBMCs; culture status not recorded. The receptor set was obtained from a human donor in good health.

The CDR3 bases are TGTGCCAGCAGAATTTCGGGAGTGGATCCCATATATTTT. Translated, it gives CASRISGVDPIYF. V usage is TRBV28 and J usage is TRBJ1-3; no definite D call. This CDR3 has 13 amino acids. V was clipped by 6 bases and J by 11 bases, with 17 bases between them. Germline lookup yields CDR1 MDHEN and CDR2 SYDVKM.

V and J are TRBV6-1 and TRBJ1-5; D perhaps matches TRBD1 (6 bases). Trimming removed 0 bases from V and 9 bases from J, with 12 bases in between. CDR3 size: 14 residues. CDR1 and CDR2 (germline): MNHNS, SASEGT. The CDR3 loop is CASSEAPRGGPQHF. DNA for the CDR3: TGTGCCAGCAGTGAAGCGCCCAGGGGAGGGCCCCAGCATTTT.

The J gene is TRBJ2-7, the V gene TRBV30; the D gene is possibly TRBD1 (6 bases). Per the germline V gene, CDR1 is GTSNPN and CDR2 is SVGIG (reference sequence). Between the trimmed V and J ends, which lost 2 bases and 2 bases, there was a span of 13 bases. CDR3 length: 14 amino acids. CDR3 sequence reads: CAWSPGTPPYEQYF. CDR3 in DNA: TGTGCCTGGAGTCCCGGGACACCCCCCTACGAGCAGTACTTC.

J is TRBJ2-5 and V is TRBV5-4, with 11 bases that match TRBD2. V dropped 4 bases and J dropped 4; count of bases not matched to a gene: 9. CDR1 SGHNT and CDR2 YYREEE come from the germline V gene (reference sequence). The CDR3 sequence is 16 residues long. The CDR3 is CASSLGVLAGAETQYF. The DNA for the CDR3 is TGTGCCAGCAGCCTTGGTGTACTAGCGGGAGCAGAGACCCAGTACTTC.

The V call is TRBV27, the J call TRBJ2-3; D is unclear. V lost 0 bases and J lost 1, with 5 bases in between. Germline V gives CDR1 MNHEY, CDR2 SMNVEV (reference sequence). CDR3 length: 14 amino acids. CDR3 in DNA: TGTGCCAGCAGTTTATCTCGGGGCACAGATACGCAGTATTTT. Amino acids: CASSLSRGTDTQYF.

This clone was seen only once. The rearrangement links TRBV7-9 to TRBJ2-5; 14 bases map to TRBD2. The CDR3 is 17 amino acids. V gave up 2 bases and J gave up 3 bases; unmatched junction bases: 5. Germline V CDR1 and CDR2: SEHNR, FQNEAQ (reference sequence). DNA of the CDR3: TGTGCCAGCAGCTTAATGGGGACTAGCGGGGGAAAAGAGACCCAGTACTTC. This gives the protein CASSLMGTSGGKETQYF. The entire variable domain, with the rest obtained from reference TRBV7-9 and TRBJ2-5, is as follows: DTGVSQNPRHKITKRGQNVTFRCDPISEHNRLYWYRQTLGQGPEFLTYFQNEAQLEKSRLLSDRFSAERPKGSFSTLEIQRTEQGDSAMYLCASSLMGTSGGKETQYFGPGTRLLVL.

The CDR3 DNA follows: TGTGCCAGCAGTCTGGGACCTGGCTATGGCTACACCTTC. Translation gives CASSLGPGYGYTF. The chain has TRBV5-8 and TRBJ1-2; TRBD1 is a possible D gene (5 bases). CDR1 is SGHTS, CDR2 YDEGEE, per germline. Trimming shortened V by 5 bases and J by 4 bases, and 12 bases separated the two germline ends. CDR3 size: 13 residues.

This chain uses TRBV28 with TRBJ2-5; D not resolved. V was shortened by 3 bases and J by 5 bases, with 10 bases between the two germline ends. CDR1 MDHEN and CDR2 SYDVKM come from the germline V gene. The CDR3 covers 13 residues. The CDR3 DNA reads TGTGCCAGCAGTTTTTTGGATAAGGAGACCCAGTACTTC. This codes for CASSFLDKETQYF.

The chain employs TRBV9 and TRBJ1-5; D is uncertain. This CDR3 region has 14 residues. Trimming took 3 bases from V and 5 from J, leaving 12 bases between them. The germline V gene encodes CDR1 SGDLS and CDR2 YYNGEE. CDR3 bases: TGTGCCAGCAGCGAAACCCGTACTGATCAGCCCCAGCATTTT. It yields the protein CASSETRTDQPQHF.

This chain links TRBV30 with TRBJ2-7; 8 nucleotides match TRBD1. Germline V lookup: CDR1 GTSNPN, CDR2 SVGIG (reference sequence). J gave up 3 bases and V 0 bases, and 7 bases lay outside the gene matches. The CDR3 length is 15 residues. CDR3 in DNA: TGTGCCTGGAGTGTACTGAGACAGGGGCACTACGAGCAGTACTTC. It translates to CAWSVLRQGHYEQYF.

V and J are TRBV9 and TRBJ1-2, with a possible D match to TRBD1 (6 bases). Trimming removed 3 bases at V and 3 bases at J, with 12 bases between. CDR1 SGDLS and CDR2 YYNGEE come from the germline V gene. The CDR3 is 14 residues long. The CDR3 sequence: CASSARQEYYGYTF. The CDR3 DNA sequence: TGTGCCAGCAGCGCCAGACAGGAATACTATGGCTACACCTTC.

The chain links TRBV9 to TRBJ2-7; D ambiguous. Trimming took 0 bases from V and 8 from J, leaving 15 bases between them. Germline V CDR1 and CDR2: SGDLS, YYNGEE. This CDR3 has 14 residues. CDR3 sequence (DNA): TGTGCCAGCAGCGTAGGAGAGGTGGGATCCCAGCAGTACTTC. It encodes CASSVGEVGSQQYF.

Here the CDR3 reads CASTPITGSNYGYTF. The CDR3 DNA sequence: TGTGCCAGCACCCCAATAACGGGATCTAACTATGGCTACACCTTC. The chain employs TRBV5-6 and TRBJ1-2, with D hard to call. The CDR3 is made up of 15 amino acids. The germline V and J ends were trimmed by 6 bases and 0 bases, with 15 bases remaining between them. Germline V gives CDR1 SGHDT, CDR2 YYEEEE.

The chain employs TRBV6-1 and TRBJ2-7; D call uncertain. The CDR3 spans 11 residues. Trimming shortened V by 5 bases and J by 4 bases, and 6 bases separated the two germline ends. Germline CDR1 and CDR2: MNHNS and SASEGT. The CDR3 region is CASSWAYEQYV. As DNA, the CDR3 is TGTGCCAGCAGTTGGGCTTACGAGCAGTACGTC.

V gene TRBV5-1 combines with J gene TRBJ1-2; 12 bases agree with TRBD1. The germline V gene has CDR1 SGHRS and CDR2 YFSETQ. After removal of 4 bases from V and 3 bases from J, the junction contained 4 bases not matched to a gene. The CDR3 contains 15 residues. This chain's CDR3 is CASSGTGGADYGYTF. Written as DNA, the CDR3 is TGCGCCAGCAGCGGGACAGGGGGCGCAGACTATGGCTACACCTTC.

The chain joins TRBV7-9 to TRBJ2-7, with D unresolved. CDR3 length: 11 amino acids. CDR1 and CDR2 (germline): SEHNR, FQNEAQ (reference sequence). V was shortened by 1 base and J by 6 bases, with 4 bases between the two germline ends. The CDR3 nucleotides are TGTGCCAGCAGCTTAGGGCCCGAGCAGTACGTC. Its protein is CASSLGPEQYV.

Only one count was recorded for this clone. CDR3 coding DNA: TGTGCCATCACCGGACAGGGGGCCCTCTATGGCTACACCTTC. Translating it yields CAITGQGALYGYTF. The rearrangement links TRBV2 to TRBJ1-2, with 11 bases that match TRBD1. Trimming at V came to 10 bases and at J to 4 bases, leaving 8 bases not matched to a gene. Germline V gene data show CDR1 as SNHLY and CDR2 as FYNNEI. CDR3 length equals 14 residues.

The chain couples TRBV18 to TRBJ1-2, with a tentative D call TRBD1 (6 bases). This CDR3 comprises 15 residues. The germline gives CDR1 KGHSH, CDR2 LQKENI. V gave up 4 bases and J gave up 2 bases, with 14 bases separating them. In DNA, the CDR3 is TGTGCCAGCTCACTCGGGACACTCTCAAACTATGGCTACACCTTC. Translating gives CASSLGTLSNYGYTF.

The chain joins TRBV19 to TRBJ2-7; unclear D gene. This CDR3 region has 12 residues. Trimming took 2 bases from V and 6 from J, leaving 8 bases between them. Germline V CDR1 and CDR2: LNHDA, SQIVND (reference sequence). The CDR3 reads CASSILRGEQYF. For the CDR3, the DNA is TGTGCCAGTAGTATACTCAGAGGCGAGCAGTACTTC.

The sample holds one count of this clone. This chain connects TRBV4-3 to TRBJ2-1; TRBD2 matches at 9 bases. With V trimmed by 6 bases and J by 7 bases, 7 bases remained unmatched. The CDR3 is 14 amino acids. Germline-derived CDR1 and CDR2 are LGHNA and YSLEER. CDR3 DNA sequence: TGCGCCAGCAGGTCGGCTAGCGGGGCAAATGAGCAGTTCTTC. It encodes CASRSASGANEQFF.

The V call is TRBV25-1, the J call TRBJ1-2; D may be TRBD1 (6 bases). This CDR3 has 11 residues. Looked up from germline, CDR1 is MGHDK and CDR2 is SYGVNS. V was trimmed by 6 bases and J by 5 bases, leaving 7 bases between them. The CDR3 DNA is TGTGCCAGCAGAAGGGGGTATGGCTACACCTTC. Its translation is CASRRGYGYTF.

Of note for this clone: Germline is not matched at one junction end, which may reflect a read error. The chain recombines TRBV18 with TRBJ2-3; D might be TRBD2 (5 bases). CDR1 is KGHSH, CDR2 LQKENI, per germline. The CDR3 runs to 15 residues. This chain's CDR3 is CASSPQRSFTDTQYF. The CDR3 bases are TGTGCCAGCTCCCCACAGCGGAGCTTCACAGATACGCAGTATTTT.

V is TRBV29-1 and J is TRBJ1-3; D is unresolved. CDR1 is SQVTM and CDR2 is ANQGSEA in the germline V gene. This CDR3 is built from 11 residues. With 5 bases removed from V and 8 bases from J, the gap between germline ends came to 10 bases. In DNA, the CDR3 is TGCAGCGTTACTTGGCGGGACACCATATATTTT. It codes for CSVTWRDTIYF.

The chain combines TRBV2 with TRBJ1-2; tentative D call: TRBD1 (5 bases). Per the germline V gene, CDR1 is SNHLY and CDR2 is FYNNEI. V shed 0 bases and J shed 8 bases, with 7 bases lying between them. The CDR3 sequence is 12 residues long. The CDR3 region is CASSEARDGYTF. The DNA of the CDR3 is TGTGCCAGCAGTGAAGCGCGGGACGGCTACACCTTC.

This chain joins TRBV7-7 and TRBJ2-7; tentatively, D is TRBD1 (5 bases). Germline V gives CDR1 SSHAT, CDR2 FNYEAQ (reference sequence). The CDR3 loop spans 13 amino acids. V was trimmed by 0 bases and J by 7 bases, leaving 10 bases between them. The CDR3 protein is CASSLAQGREQYF. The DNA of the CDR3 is TGTGCCAGCAGCTTAGCGCAGGGTAGAGAGCAGTACTTC.

Here the CDR3 DNA reads TGTGCCAGCTCACCACGTACAGGGGATGCTTTCTTT. It translates to CASSPRTGDAFF. V usage is TRBV18 and J usage is TRBJ1-1, with 7 bases aligning to TRBD1. This CDR3 spans 12 amino acids. Germline values: CDR1 KGHSH, CDR2 LQKENI. J lost 11 bases, V lost 1 base, and 4 bases had no gene match.

CDR3 in DNA: TGTGCCAGCTCACCACCGTTGGCGAACTACCGTTACAATGAGCAGTTCTTC. Amino acids: CASSPPLANYRYNEQFF. This chain connects TRBV18 to TRBJ2-1; D gene uncertain. The germline V gene encodes CDR1 KGHSH and CDR2 LQKENI. The V end lost 0 bases, the J end lost 4 bases, and 16 bases lay between the germline ends. The CDR3 has 17 amino acids.

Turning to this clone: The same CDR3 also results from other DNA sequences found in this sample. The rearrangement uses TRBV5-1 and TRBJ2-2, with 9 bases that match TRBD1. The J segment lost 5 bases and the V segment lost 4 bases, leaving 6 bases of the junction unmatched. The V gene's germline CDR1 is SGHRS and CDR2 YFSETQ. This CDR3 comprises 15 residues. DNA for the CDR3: TGCGCCAGCAGCAGGGGACAGGGTCGGACCGGGGAGCTGTTTTTT. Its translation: CASSRGQGRTGELFF.

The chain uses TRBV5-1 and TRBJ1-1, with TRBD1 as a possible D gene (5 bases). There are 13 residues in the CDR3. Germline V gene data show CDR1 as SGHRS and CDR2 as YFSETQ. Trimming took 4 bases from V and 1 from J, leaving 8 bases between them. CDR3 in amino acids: CASSRGPNTEAFF. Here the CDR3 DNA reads TGCGCCAGCAGCCGGGGCCCGAACACTGAAGCTTTCTTT.

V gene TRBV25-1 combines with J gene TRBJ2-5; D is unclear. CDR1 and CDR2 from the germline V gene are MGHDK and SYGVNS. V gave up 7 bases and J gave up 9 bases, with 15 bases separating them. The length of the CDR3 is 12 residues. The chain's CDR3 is CASNTRREPQYF. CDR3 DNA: TGTGCCAGCAACACCCGGCGTGAGCCCCAGTACTTC.

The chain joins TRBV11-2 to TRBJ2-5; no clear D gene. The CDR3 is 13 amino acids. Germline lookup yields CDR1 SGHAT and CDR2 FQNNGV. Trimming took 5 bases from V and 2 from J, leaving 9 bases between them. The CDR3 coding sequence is TGTGCCAGCAGCCCCATTGGTCAAGAGACCCAGTACTTC. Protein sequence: CASSPIGQETQYF.

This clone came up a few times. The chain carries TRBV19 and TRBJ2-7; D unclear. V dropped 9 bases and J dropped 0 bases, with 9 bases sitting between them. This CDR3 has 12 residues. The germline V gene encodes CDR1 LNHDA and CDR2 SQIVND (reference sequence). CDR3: CASKSDSYEQYF. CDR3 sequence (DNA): TGTGCCAGCAAGAGCGACTCCTACGAGCAGTACTTC.